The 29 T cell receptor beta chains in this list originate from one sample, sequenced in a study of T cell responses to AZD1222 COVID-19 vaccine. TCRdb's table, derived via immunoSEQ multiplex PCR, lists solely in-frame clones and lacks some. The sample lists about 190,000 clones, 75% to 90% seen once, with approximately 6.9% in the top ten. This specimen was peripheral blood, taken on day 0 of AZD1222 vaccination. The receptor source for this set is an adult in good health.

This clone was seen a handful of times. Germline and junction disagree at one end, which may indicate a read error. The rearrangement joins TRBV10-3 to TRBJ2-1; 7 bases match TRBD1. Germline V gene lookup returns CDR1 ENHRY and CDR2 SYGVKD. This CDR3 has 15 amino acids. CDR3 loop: CAFSQTGVSYNEQFF. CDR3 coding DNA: TGTGCCTTCAGCCAAACAGGGGTCTCCTACAATGAGCAGTTCTTC.

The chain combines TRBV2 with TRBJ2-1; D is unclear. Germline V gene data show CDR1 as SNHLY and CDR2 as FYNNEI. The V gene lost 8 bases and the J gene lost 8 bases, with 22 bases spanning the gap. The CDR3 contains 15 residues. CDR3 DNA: TGTGCCAGCCTCCCCTACTCTCGGACGGTTGATGAGCAGTTCTTC. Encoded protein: CASLPYSRTVDEQFF.

The CDR3 DNA reads TGTGCCAGCAGATCAACCGATACCTACGAGCAGTACTTC. Its protein is CASRSTDTYEQYF. V and J are TRBV7-2 and TRBJ2-7, with D hard to call. V was clipped by 6 bases and J by 2 bases, with 11 bases between them. The germline CDR1 and CDR2 sequences are SGHTA and FQGNSA. The CDR3 length is 13 residues.

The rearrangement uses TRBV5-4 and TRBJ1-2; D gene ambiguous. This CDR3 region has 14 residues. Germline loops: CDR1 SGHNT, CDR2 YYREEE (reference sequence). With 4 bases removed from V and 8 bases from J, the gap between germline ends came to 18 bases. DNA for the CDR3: TGTGCCAGCAGCCTGCTGCGGGAGTTTGAGGGCTACACCTTC. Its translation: CASSLLREFEGYTF.

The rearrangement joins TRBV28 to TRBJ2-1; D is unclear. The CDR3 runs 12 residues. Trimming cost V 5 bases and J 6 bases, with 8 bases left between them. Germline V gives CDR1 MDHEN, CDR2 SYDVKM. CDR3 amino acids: CASSLLSNEQFF. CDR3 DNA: TGTGCCAGCAGTCTACTTAGCAATGAGCAGTTCTTC. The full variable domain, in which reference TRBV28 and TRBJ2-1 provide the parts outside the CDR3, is DVKVTQSSRYLVKRTGEKVFLECVQDMDHENMFWYRQDPGLGLRLIYFSYDVKMKEKGDIPEGYSVSREKKERFSLILESASTNQTSMYLCASSLLSNEQFFGPGTRLTVL.

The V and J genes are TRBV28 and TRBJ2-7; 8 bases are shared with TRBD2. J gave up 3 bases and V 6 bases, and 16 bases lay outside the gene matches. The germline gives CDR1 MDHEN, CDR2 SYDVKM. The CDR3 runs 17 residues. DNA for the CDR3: TGTGCCAGCAGGCCCGGGGGGGCCAGCTCCCTCCTCTACGAGCAGTACTTC. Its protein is CASRPGGASSLLYEQYF.

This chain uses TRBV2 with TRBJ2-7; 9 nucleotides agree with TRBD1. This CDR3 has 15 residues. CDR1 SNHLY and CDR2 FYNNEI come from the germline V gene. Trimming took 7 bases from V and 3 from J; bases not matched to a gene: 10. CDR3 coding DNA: TGTGCCAGCAACCTCCACTTGACAGGGGGCTACGAGCAGTACTTC. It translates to CASNLHLTGGYEQYF.

The CDR3 region is CASSQESEGVGNEQFF. The CDR3 region has the DNA TGCGCCAGCAGCCAAGAATCCGAGGGAGTTGGGAATGAGCAGTTCTTC. V gene TRBV4-3 combines with J gene TRBJ2-1, with D perhaps matching TRBD2 (5 bases). V lost 0 bases and J 7 bases, leaving 16 bases between the germline ends. CDR3 size: 16 residues. From germline, CDR1 is LGHNA and CDR2 YSLEER.

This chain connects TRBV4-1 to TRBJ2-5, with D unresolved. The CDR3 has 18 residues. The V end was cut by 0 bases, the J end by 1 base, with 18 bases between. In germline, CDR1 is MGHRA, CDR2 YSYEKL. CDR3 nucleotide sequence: TGCGCCAGCAGCCAAGAGCTCAACGGCTTTGCGACCCAAGAGACCCAGTACTTC. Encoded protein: CASSQELNGFATQETQYF.

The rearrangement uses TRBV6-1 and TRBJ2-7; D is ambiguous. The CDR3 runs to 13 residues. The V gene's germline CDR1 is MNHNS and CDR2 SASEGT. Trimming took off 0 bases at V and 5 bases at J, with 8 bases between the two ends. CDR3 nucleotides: TGTGCCAGCAGTGAAGCCAGAGTCAACGAGCAGTACTTC. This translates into CASSEARVNEQYF.

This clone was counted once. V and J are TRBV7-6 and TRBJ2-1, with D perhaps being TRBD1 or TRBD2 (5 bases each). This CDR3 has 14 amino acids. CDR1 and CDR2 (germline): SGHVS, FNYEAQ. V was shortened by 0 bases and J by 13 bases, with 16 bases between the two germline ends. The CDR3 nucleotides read TGTGCCAGCAGCTTAGCGAGACATACCGGGGCACAGTTCTTC. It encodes CASSLARHTGAQFF.

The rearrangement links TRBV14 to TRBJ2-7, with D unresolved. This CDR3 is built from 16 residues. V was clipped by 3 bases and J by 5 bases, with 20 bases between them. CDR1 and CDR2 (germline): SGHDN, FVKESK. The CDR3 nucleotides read TGTGCCAGCAGCCAGACCATAGGATTCCAAATCCACGAGCAGTACTTC. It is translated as CASSQTIGFQIHEQYF.

The CDR3, as DNA: TGTGCCAGCAGCCCACTTGTGAGGCAGGGCTACGAGCAGTACTTC. Amino acids: CASSPLVRQGYEQYF. The chain recombines TRBV3-1 (or the pseudogene TRBV3-2) with TRBJ2-7, with D possibly TRBD1 on 5 matching bases. V dropped 4 bases and J dropped 3 bases, with 16 bases sitting between them. The CDR3 loop spans 15 amino acids. The germline V gene encodes CDR1 LGHDT and CDR2 YNNKEL (reference sequence).

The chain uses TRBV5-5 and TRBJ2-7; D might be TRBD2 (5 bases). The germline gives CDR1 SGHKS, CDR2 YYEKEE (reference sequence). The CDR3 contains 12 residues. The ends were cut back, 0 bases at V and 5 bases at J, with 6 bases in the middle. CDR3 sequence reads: CASSLVGDEQYV. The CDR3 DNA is TGTGCCAGCAGCTTGGTGGGAGACGAGCAGTACGTC.

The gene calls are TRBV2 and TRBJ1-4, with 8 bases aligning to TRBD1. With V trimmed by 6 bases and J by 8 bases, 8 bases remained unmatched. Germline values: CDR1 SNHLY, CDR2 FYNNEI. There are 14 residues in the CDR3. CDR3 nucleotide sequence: TGTGCCAGCAGGGGACAGGTCGCGGGGGAAAAACTGTTTTTT. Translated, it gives CASRGQVAGEKLFF. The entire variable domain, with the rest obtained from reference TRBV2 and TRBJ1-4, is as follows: EPEVTQTPSHQVTQMGQEVILRCVPISNHLYFYWYRQILGQKVEFLVSFYNNEISEKSEIFDDQFSVERPDGSNFTLKIRSTKLEDSAMYFCASRGQVAGEKLFFGSGTQLSVL.

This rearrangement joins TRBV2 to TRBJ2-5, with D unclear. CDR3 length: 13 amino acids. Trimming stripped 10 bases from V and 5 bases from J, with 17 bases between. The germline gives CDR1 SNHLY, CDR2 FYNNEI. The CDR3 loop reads CATSLYVGETQYF. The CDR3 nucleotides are TGTGCCACCTCACTTTATGTGGGGGAGACCCAGTACTTC.

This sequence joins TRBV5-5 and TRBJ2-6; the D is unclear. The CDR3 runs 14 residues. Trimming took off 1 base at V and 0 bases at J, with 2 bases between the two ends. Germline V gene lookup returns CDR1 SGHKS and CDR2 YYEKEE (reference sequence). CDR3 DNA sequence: TGTGCCAGCAGCTTGTCCTCTGGGGCCAACGTCCTGACTTTC. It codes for CASSLSSGANVLTF.

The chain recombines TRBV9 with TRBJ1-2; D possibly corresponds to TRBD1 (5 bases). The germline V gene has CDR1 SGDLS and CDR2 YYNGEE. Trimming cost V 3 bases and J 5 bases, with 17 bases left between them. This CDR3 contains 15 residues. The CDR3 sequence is CASSDERGLGYGYTF. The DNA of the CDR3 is TGTGCCAGCAGCGACGAGAGGGGATTGGGGTATGGCTACACCTTC.

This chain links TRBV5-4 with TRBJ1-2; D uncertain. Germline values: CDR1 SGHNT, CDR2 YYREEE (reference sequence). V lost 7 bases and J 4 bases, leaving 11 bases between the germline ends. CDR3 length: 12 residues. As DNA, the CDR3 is TGTGCCAGCCAGGATAGTGGCTATGGCTACACCTTC. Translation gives CASQDSGYGYTF.

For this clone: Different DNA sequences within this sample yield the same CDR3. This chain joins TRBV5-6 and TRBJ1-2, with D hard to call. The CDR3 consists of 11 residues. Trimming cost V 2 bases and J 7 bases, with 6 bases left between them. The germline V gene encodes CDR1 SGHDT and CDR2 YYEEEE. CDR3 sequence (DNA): TGTGCCAGCAGCTTCGTGGGTGGCTACACCTTC. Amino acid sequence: CASSFVGGYTF.

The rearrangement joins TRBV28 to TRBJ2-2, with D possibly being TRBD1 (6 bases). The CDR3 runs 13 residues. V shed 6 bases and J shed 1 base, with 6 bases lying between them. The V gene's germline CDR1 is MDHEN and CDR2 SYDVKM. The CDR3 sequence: CASRDRNTGELFF. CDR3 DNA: TGTGCCAGCAGGGACAGGAACACCGGGGAGCTGTTTTTT.

The CDR3 sequence: CASSLEVAGGTGYTF. The CDR3 DNA reads as TGTGCCAGCAGCTTAGAGGTGGCAGGGGGCACTGGCTACACCTTC. The genes are TRBV7-2 and TRBJ1-2; 8 bases match TRBD1. V shed 1 base, J shed 7 bases, and the junction held 8 bases outside the gene matches. Germline CDR1 reads SGHTA; CDR2 reads FQGNSA. CDR3 length: 15 residues. Variable domain in full (rest from reference TRBV7-2 and TRBJ1-2): GAGVSQSPSNKVTEKGKDVELRCDPISGHTALYWYRQSLGQGLEFLIYFQGNSAPDKSGLPSDRFSAERTGGSVSTLTIQRTQQEDSAVYLCASSLEVAGGTGYTFGSGTRLTVV.

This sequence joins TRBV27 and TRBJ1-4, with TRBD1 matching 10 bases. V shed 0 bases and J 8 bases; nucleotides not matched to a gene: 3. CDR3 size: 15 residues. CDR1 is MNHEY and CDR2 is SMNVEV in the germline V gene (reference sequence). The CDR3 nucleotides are TGTGCCAGCAGTTTATCGACAGGGGGCAGAGAAAAACTGTTTTTT. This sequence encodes CASSLSTGGREKLFF.

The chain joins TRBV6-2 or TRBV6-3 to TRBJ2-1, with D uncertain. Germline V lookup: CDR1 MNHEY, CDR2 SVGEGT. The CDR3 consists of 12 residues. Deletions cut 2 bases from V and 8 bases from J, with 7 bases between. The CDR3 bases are TGTGCCAGCAGTTACGGGGTCGATGAGCAGTTCTTC. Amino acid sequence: CASSYGVDEQFF.

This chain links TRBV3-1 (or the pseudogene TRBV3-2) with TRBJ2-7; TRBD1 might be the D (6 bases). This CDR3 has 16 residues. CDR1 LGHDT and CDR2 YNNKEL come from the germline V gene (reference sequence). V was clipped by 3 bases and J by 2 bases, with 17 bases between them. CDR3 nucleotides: TGTGCCAGCAGCCATGACCCCGGGACAAGAACCTACGAGCAGTACTTC. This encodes CASSHDPGTRTYEQYF.

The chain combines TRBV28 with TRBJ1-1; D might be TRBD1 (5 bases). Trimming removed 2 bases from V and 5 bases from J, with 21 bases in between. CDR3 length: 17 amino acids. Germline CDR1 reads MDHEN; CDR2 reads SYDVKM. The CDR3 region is CASSLGWTPEHLTEAFF. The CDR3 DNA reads TGTGCCAGCAGTTTAGGTTGGACACCTGAACATTTAACTGAAGCTTTCTTT.

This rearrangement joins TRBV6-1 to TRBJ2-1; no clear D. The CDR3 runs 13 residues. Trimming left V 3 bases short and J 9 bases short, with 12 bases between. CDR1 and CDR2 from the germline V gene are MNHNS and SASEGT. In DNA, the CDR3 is TGTGCCAGCAGTGAGTTAGCTCGATCTGAGCAGTTCTTC. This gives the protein CASSELARSEQFF.

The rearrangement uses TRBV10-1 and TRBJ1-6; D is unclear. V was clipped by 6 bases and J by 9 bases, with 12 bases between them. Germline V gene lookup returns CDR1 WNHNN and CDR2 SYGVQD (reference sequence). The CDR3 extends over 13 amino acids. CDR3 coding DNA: TGCGCCAGCAGGGAAACTAGTGGTTCACCCCTCCACTTT. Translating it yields CASRETSGSPLHF.

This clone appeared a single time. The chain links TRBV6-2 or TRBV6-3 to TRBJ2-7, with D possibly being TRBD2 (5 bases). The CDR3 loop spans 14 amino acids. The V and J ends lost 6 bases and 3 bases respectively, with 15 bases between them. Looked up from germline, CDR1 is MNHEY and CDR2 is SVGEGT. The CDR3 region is CASSTTVLVYEQYV. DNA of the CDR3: TGTGCCAGCAGCACAACGGTACTAGTCTACGAGCAGTACGTC.